The 30 T cell receptor beta chains below come from one sample, sequenced in a study of blood T cell repertoires in COVID-19. Produced via immunoSEQ multiplex PCR; TCRdb's table is partial and in-frame only. The repertoire has roughly 330,000 clones, 80% to 90% of them found once; the top ten carry more than 7.5%. The sequencing input was peripheral blood. These receptors originate from a man aged 25 to 40 with COVID-19, enrolled during active disease.

This chain joins TRBV5-1 and TRBJ2-3, with D perhaps matching TRBD1 (5 bases). Trimming removed 0 bases at V and 0 bases at J, with 11 bases between. Germline loops: CDR1 SGHRS, CDR2 YFSETQ. This CDR3 spans 16 amino acids. CDR3 amino acids: CASSLADRTSTDTQYF. CDR3 bases: TGCGCCAGCAGCTTGGCCGACAGAACTAGCACAGATACGCAGTATTTT.

This chain uses TRBV5-8 with TRBJ2-3, with D unresolved. Germline values: CDR1 SGHTS, CDR2 YDEGEE. The CDR3 sequence is 16 residues long. Trimming pared 0 bases from V and 0 bases from J, leaving 11 bases between. The CDR3, as DNA: TGTGCCAGCAGCTTGGGACCGGTACAGAGCACAGATACGCAGTATTTT. As protein: CASSLGPVQSTDTQYF.

The chain couples TRBV27 to TRBJ2-3, with D possibly matching TRBD1 (5 bases). CDR1 and CDR2 (germline): MNHEY, SMNVEV (reference sequence). V dropped 4 bases and J dropped 2 bases, with 13 bases sitting between them. The CDR3 consists of 15 residues. The CDR3 protein is CASSYQGPHTDTQYF. Here the CDR3 DNA reads TGTGCCAGCAGTTATCAGGGCCCTCACACAGATACGCAGTATTTT.

The CDR3 reads CSVLTEGQGGNEQFF. CDR3 DNA: TGCAGCGTTCTAACCGAGGGACAGGGGGGAAATGAGCAGTTCTTC. This chain uses TRBV29-1 with TRBJ2-1, with 11 nucleotides matching TRBD1. Germline V gene data show CDR1 as SQVTM and CDR2 as ANQGSEA. CDR3 length: 15 residues. The ends lost 5 bases at V and 7 bases at J; junction bases unmatched: 10.

The chain recombines TRBV27 with TRBJ2-7; 9 nucleotides align to TRBD1. V lost 6 bases to trimming and J lost 3 bases; unmatched junction nucleotides: 12. Germline CDR1 MNHEY, CDR2 SMNVEV (reference sequence). The CDR3 runs 16 residues. DNA of the CDR3: TGTGCCAGCAGAACGGGACAGGGAGAGGGAAACTACGAGCAGTACTTC. It translates to CASRTGQGEGNYEQYF.

The chain carries TRBV5-6 and TRBJ2-7; TRBD1 might be the D (6 bases). Trimming stripped 1 base from V and 12 bases from J, with 23 bases between. This CDR3 region has 15 residues. Germline V CDR1 and CDR2: SGHDT, YYEEEE. As DNA, the CDR3 is TGTGCCAGCAGCTTGTTAAGTCTGGGGGCCCCGAAACGGTACTTC. Its protein is CASSLLSLGAPKRYF.

The table lists this clone with many counts. This chain links TRBV2 with TRBJ1-3; D perhaps matches TRBD1 (6 bases). In germline, CDR1 is SNHLY, CDR2 FYNNEI. Trimming pared 7 bases from V and 1 base from J, leaving 14 bases between. The CDR3 is 15 residues long. The CDR3 nucleotides read TGTGCCAGCAAGGCAGGGGAAGTATCTGGAAACACCATATATTTT. Its protein is CASKAGEVSGNTIYF. The variable domain in full, with the rest retrieved from reference TRBV2 and TRBJ1-3, is EPEVTQTPSHQVTQMGQEVILRCVPISNHLYFYWYRQILGQKVEFLVSFYNNEISEKSEIFDDQFSVERPDGSNFTLKIRSTKLEDSAMYFCASKAGEVSGNTIYFGEGSWLTVV.

V is TRBV9 and J is TRBJ1-2; tentatively, D is TRBD1 (5 bases). Trimming stripped 5 bases from V and 7 bases from J, with 15 bases between. The CDR3 length is 13 residues. CDR1 and CDR2 (germline): SGDLS, YYNGEE. CDR3 DNA sequence: TGTGCCAGCAGTCTAGAGGAGGGGACTGGCTACACCTTC. It codes for CASSLEEGTGYTF.

The chain employs TRBV27 and TRBJ2-1; the D gene is possibly TRBD1 (6 bases). V was pared by 2 bases and J by 3 bases, with 8 bases between. Germline V CDR1 and CDR2: MNHEY, SMNVEV (reference sequence). This CDR3 contains 14 residues. For the CDR3, the DNA is TGTGCCAGCAGTTTAAACAGGGACTACAATGAGCAGTTCTTC. Protein product: CASSLNRDYNEQFF.

CDR3: CASSLRIGGQETQYF. Written as DNA, the CDR3 is TGTGCCAGCAGCTTAAGGATCGGGGGGCAAGAGACCCAGTACTTC. The chain employs TRBV11-3 and TRBJ2-5, with TRBD2 matching 7 bases. With 2 bases clipped from V and 2 bases from J, the junction kept 5 bases outside the gene matches. Germline lookup yields CDR1 SGHNT and CDR2 YENEEA. The CDR3 extends over 15 amino acids.

This clone has only one observation. The rearrangement uses TRBV5-1 and TRBJ2-6; 10 nucleotides line up with TRBD1. The CDR3 totals 17 residues. With V trimmed by 1 base and J by 4 bases, 5 bases remained unmatched. CDR1 and CDR2 from the germline V gene are SGHRS and YFSETQ. The CDR3 DNA follows: TGCGCCAGCAGCTTGAGACAGGGGGCGCGGGGGGCCAACGTCCTGACTTTC. Translated: CASSLRQGARGANVLTF.

The rearrangement joins TRBV7-3 to TRBJ2-5, with 7 bases lining up with TRBD1. CDR1 SGHTA and CDR2 FQGTGA come from the germline V gene. J was trimmed by 4 bases and V by 5 bases; bases with no gene match: 7. There are 14 residues in the CDR3. The CDR3 DNA reads TGTGCCAGCAGCCCGACAGGGTACGGAGAGACCCAGTACTTC. Translated: CASSPTGYGETQYF.

The genes are TRBV10-3 and TRBJ2-5; 15 positions match TRBD2. The CDR3 totals 16 residues. The V segment lost 2 bases and the J segment 5 bases; nucleotides outside the gene matches: 3. Germline V gene lookup returns CDR1 ENHRY and CDR2 SYGVKD. The DNA for the CDR3 is TGTGCCATCAGTGAGGGGACTAGCGGGGGGATGGAGACCCAGTACTTC. Translated: CAISEGTSGGMETQYF.

V is TRBV5-6 and J is TRBJ2-3; 10 nucleotides align to TRBD2. After removal of 3 bases from V and 0 bases from J, the junction contained 4 bases not matched to a gene. The CDR3 is made up of 16 amino acids. CDR1 and CDR2 from the germline V gene are SGHDT and YYEEEE. The CDR3, as DNA: TGTGCCAGCAGCTACAGCGGGGGGGGGAGCACAGATACGCAGTATTTT. Protein sequence: CASSYSGGGSTDTQYF.

The V call is TRBV9, the J call TRBJ1-6; D not resolved. Trimming shortened V by 0 bases and J by 2 bases, and 6 bases separated the two germline ends. This CDR3 has 15 amino acids. The germline V gene encodes CDR1 SGDLS and CDR2 YYNGEE. This CDR3 is CASSVGETYNSPLHF. The CDR3 DNA follows: TGTGCCAGCAGCGTAGGAGAAACCTATAATTCACCCCTCCACTTT.

This chain links TRBV5-1 with TRBJ2-3, with 8 bases identical to TRBD2. Germline loops: CDR1 SGHRS, CDR2 YFSETQ. This CDR3 region has 16 residues. The V and J ends lost 0 bases and 4 bases, in that order; junction bases with no gene match: 7. In DNA form, the CDR3 reads TGCGCCAGCAGCTTGGCCGCGACGGGAGGGGCAGATACGCAGTATTTT. Translation gives CASSLAATGGADTQYF.

The CDR3: CASSPPLGQLRTEAFF. Here the CDR3 DNA reads TGTGCCAGCAGCCCTCCTTTGGGACAGTTAAGAACTGAAGCTTTCTTT. This sequence joins TRBV7-9 and TRBJ1-1, with 7 nucleotides matching TRBD1. The V gene's germline CDR1 is SEHNR and CDR2 FQNEAQ (reference sequence). With 5 bases clipped from V and 5 bases from J, the junction kept 14 bases outside the gene matches. This CDR3 has 16 residues.

The DNA of the CDR3 is TGTGCCAGCAGTTACCAGGGGCCGAACACTGAAGCTTTCTTT. Translation: CASSYQGPNTEAFF. This chain connects TRBV6-5 to TRBJ1-1, with a weak D call TRBD1 (6 bases). Trimming took off 2 bases at V and 1 base at J, with 8 bases between the two ends. This CDR3 region has 14 residues. From germline, CDR1 is MNHEY and CDR2 SVGAGI.

This chain links TRBV3-1 (or the pseudogene TRBV3-2) with TRBJ1-5; D is ambiguous. The germline V gene has CDR1 LGHDT and CDR2 YNNKEL (reference sequence). This CDR3 contains 14 residues. V lost 3 bases and J lost 7, with 13 bases in between. The CDR3 region has the DNA TGTGCCAGCAGCCAGGGAGCGATAGCACAGCCCCAGCATTTT. Translating it yields CASSQGAIAQPQHF.

In DNA, the CDR3 is TGTGCCAGCAGCGTCGAGGACAGGGGTTATTCACCCCTCCACTTT. Encoded protein: CASSVEDRGYSPLHF. The chain employs TRBV9 and TRBJ1-6; 9 nucleotides line up with TRBD1. Looked up from germline, CDR1 is SGDLS and CDR2 is YYNGEE. The length of the CDR3 is 15 residues. J gave up 8 bases and V 2 bases, and 5 bases lay outside the gene matches.

The chain uses TRBV6-5 and TRBJ1-1, with D uncertain. V was trimmed by 0 bases and J by 10 bases, leaving 12 bases between them. The CDR3 contains 13 residues. Germline V lookup: CDR1 MNHEY, CDR2 SVGAGI. The DNA for the CDR3 is TGTGCCAGCAGTTACTCGATGGAGCGGGGAGCTTTCTTT. Amino acid sequence: CASSYSMERGAFF.

The chain is built from TRBV23-1 and TRBJ1-3; D not certain. TRBV23-1 is given ORF status, its function remaining uncertain. The CDR3 covers 14 residues. CDR3 sequence (DNA): TGCGCGTCCACGTGGGCTTACTCTGGAAACACCATATATTTT. Amino acid sequence: CASTWAYSGNTIYF.

J is TRBJ2-1 and V is TRBV10-3; 7 bases fit TRBD1. The CDR3 consists of 11 residues. J gave up 8 bases and V 10 bases, and 5 bases lay outside the gene matches. The germline gives CDR1 ENHRY, CDR2 SYGVKD. This CDR3 reads CATLQGYEQFF. CDR3 nucleotides: TGTGCCACCTTACAGGGGTATGAGCAGTTCTTC.

This clone showed up just once. The J gene is TRBJ2-5, the V gene TRBV2; the match to TRBD1 covers 7 bases. The CDR3 runs to 17 residues. Germline CDR1 and CDR2: SNHLY and FYNNEI. Trimming took 1 base from V and 4 from J; bases not matched to a gene: 12. The CDR3 region is CASSEGWSGRGRETQYF. The CDR3 DNA follows: TGTGCCAGCAGTGAAGGGTGGTCGGGCAGGGGGAGAGAGACCCAGTACTTC.

This clone was seen many times. The gene calls are TRBV27 and TRBJ1-5, with TRBD1 identical over 9 bases. From germline, CDR1 is MNHEY and CDR2 SMNVEV (reference sequence). J was trimmed by 7 bases and V by 5 bases; bases with no gene match: 15. The length of the CDR3 is 17 residues. Here the CDR3 reads CASSRGAPGQGRQPQHF. The CDR3 coding sequence is TGTGCCAGCAGTAGAGGGGCACCCGGACAGGGGAGGCAGCCCCAGCATTTT.

This chain connects TRBV7-3 to TRBJ2-3, with a possible D match to TRBD2 (7 bases). The CDR3 extends over 16 amino acids. Germline assignment: CDR1 SGHTA and CDR2 FQGTGA. Trimming removed 4 bases from V and 3 bases from J, with 17 bases in between. The CDR3 reads CASSYTGGRGTDTQYF. The DNA of the CDR3 is TGTGCCAGCAGCTACACCGGGGGGCGAGGTACAGATACGCAGTATTTT.

This chain connects TRBV4-1 to TRBJ2-3; a weak D match, TRBD2 (5 bases). CDR1 and CDR2 (germline): MGHRA, YSYEKL. V lost 3 bases, J lost 0 bases, and 13 bases lay in between. The CDR3 runs to 16 residues. Written as DNA, the CDR3 is TGCGCCAGCAGCCATTTAGGGCGGGCGAGCACAGATACGCAGTATTTT. Protein sequence: CASSHLGRASTDTQYF.

The chain links TRBV11-2 to TRBJ2-5; maybe TRBD2 (5 bases). Germline values: CDR1 SGHAT, CDR2 FQNNGV. The CDR3 is 15 amino acids. V lost 2 bases, J lost 2 bases, and 12 bases lay in between. The CDR3 DNA reads as TGTGCCAGCAGCTTACCGGGGAAAGCACAAGAGACCCAGTACTTC. Translated: CASSLPGKAQETQYF.

The chain uses TRBV25-1 and TRBJ1-6; 10 nucleotides match TRBD1. CDR1 MGHDK and CDR2 SYGVNS come from the germline V gene. V was clipped by 7 bases and J by 10 bases; unmatched bases: 13. This CDR3 has 16 residues. This CDR3 reads CASTTGTGVVGSPLHF. As DNA, the CDR3 is TGTGCCAGCACAACCGGGACAGGGGTTGTAGGGTCACCCCTCCACTTT.

The rearrangement links TRBV7-3 to TRBJ1-6; no reliable D call. V was shortened by 2 bases and J by 4 bases, with 6 bases between the two germline ends. Germline CDR1 is SGHTA and CDR2 is FQGTGA. The CDR3 is made up of 14 amino acids. CDR3 nucleotides: TGTGCCAGCAGCTTATCTCAGTATAATTCACCCCTCCACTTT. Amino acids: CASSLSQYNSPLHF. Full variable domain (rest looked up from reference TRBV7-3 and TRBJ1-6): GAGVSQTPSNKVTEKGKYVELRCDPISGHTALYWYRQSLGQGPEFLIYFQGTGAADDSGLPNDRFFAVRPEGSVSTLKIQRTERGDSAVYLCASSLSQYNSPLHFGNGTRLTVT.